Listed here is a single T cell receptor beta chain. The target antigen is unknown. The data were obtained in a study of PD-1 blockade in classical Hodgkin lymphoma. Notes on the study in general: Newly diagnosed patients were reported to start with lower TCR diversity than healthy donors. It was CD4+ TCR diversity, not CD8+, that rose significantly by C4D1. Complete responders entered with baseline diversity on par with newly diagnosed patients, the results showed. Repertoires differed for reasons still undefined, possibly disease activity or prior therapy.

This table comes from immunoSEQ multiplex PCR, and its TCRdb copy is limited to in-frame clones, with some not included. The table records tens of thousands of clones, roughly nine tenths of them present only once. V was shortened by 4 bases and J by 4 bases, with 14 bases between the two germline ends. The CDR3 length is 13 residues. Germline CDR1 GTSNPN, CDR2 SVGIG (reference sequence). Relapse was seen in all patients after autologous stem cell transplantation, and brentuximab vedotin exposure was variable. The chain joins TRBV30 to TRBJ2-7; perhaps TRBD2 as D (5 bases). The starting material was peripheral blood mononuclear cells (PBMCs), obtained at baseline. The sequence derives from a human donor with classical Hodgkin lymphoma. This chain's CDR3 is CAWTRGWEYEQYF. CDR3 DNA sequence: TGTGCCTGGACTCGCGGGTGGGAATACGAGCAGTACTTC.